This T cell receptor beta chain was sequenced in a study of CXCR3-negative and CXCR3-positive naive CD8 T cells. Overall study results and limits: CXCR3-positive naive cells had TRB CDR3s that were more hydrophobic than CXCR3-negative naive cells had. Relative to memory CD8+ cells, whose diversity was much lower, both naive subsets had comparably high diversity. TRBV-TRBJ usage was similar across naive CXCR3 subsets but distinct in memory cells.

Naive CD8+ T cells showed a CD45RO-CCR7+CD27+CD95- phenotype. On this clonotype: What it binds is unknown.

The libraries of TRB cDNA were prepared using 5' RACE with UMI labels. TCRdb re-called the 5' RACE reads, yielding one record per CDR3 amino acid sequence without DNA. This listing includes under 110,000 distinct CDR3 sequences. Sequenced material: naive CXCR3+ CD8+ T cells from blood. The subset here: CD45RO-CCR7+CD27+CD95- naive CD8+ T cells expressing CXCR3 (TNR3+). The receptor's source is a human donor in good health. Some clones in this sample may be carry-over from other donors' samples.

CDR3: CASSFNQEAEQFF. The chain carries TRBV27 and TRBJ2-1; TCRdb gives TRBD1 as the D gene, but with no DNA this cannot be confirmed. Germline CDR1 reads MNHEY; CDR2 reads SMNVEV (reference sequence). The CDR3 is made up of 13 amino acids.